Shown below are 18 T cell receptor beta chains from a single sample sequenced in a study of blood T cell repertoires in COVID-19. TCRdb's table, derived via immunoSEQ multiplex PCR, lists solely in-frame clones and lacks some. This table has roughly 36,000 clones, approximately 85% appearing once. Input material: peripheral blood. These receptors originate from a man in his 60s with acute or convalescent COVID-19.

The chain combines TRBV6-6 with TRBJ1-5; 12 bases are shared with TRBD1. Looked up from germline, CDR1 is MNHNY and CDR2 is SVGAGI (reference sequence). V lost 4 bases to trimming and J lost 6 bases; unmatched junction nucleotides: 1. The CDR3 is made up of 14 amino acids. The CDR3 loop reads CASSSGQGAQPQHF. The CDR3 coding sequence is TGTGCCAGCAGTTCGGGACAGGGGGCTCAGCCCCAGCATTTT.

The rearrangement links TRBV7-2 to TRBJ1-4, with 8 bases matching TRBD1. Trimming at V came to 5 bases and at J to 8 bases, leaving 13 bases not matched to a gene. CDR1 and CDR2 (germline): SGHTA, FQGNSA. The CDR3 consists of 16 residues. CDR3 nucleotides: TGTGCCAGCAGCCCTGGGTTCGGACAGGGAAAGGAAAAACTGTTTTTT. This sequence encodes CASSPGFGQGKEKLFF.

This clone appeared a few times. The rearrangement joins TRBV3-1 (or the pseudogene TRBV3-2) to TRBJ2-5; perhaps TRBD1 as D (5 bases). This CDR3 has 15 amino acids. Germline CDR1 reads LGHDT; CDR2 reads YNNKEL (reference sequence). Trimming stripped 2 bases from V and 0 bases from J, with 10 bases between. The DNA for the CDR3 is TGTGCCAGCAGCCAACCTACAGGACACCAAGAGACCCAGTACTTC. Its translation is CASSQPTGHQETQYF.

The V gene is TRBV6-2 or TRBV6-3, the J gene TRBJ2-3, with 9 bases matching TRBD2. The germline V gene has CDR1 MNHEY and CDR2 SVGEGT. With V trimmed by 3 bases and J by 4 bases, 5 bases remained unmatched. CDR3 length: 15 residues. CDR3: CASSYEAGGADTQYF. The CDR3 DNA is TGTGCCAGCAGTTATGAGGCGGGAGGGGCAGATACGCAGTATTTT.

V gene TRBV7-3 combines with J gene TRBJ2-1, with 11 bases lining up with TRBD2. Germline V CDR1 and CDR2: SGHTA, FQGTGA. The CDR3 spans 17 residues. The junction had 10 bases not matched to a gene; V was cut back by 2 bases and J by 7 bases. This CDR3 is CASSLGLGLADENEQFF. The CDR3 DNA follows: TGTGCCAGCAGCTTAGGATTGGGACTAGCGGATGAGAATGAGCAGTTCTTC.

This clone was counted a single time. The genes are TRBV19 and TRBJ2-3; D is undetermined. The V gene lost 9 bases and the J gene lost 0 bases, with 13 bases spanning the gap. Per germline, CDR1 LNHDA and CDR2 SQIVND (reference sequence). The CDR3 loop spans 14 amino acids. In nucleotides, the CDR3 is TGTGCCAGCAAAATCAAAGCTAGCACAGATACGCAGTATTTT. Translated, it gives CASKIKASTDTQYF.

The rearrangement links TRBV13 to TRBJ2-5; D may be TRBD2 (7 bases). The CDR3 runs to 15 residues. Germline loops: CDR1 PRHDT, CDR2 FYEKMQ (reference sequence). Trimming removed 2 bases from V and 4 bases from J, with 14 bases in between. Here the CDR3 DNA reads TGTGCCAGCAGCTTATTCGGGGGGCGAGGAGAGACCCAGTACTTC. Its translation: CASSLFGGRGETQYF.

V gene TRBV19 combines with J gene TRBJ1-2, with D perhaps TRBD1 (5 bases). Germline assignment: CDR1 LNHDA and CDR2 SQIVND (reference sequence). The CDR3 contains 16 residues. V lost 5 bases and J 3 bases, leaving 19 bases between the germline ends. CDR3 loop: CASSPQISGAYYGYTF. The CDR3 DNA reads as TGTGCCAGTAGTCCGCAAATTAGCGGGGCCTACTATGGCTACACCTTC.

In DNA form, the CDR3 reads TGCGCCAGCAGCTCTATAACGAACACTGAAGCTTTCTTT. Its translation: CASSSITNTEAFF. The chain employs TRBV5-1 and TRBJ1-1; D is ambiguous. The CDR3 extends over 13 amino acids. Trimming removed 3 bases from V and 1 base from J, with 7 bases in between. Per germline, CDR1 SGHRS and CDR2 YFSETQ.

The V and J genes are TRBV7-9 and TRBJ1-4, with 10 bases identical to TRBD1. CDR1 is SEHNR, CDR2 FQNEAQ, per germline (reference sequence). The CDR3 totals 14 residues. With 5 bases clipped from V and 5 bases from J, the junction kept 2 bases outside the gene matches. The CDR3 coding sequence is TGTGCCAGCAGCCAGACAGGGGGCAATGAAAAACTGTTTTTT. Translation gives CASSQTGGNEKLFF. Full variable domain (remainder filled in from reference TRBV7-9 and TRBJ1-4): DTGVSQNPRHKITKRGQNVTFRCDPISEHNRLYWYRQTLGQGPEFLTYFQNEAQLEKSRLLSDRFSAERPKGSFSTLEIQRTEQGDSAMYLCASSQTGGNEKLFFGSGTQLSVL.

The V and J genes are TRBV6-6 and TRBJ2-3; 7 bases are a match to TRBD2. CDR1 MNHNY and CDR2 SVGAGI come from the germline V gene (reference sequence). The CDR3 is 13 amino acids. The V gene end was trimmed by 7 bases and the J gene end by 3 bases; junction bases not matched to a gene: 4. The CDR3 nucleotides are TGTGCCAGCATGGGGGGAGGGACAGATACGCAGTATTTT. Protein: CASMGGGTDTQYF.

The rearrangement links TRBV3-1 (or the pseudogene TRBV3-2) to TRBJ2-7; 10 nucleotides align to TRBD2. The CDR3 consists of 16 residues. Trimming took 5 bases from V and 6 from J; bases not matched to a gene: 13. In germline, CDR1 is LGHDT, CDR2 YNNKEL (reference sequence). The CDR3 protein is CASSSALAGARAEQYF. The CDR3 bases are TGTGCCAGCAGCTCCGCCCTAGCGGGAGCTCGTGCCGAGCAGTACTTC.

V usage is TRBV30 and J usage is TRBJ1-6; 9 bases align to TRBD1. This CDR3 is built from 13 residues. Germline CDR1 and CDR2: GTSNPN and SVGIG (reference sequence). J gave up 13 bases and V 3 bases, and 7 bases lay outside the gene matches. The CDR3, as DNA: TGTGCCTGGAGAGGACAGGGGTTTTCGCCCCTCCACTTT. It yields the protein CAWRGQGFSPLHF.

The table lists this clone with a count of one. The CDR3 loop reads CASSLSGRVEQYF. The CDR3, as DNA: TGTGCCAGCAGTCTCAGCGGGAGGGTCGAGCAGTACTTC. This sequence joins TRBV6-5 and TRBJ2-7, with 10 positions matching TRBD2. Germline lookup yields CDR1 MNHEY and CDR2 SVGAGI. V was clipped by 5 bases and J by 6 bases; unmatched bases: 4. The CDR3 loop spans 13 amino acids.

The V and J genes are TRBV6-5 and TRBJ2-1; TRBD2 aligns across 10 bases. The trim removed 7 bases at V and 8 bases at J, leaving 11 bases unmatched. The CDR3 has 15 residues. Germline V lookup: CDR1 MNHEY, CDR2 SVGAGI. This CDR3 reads CASNLRAGGPYEQFF. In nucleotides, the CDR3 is TGTGCCAGCAACCTAAGAGCGGGGGGGCCGTATGAGCAGTTCTTC.

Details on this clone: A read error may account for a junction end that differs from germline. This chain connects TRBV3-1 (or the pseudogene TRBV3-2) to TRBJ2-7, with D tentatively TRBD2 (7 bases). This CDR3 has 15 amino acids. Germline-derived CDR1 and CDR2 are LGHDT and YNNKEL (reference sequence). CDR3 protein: CASRQAGTSLYEQYF. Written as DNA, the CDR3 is TGTGCCAGCAGACAAGCGGGGACATCCCTCTACGAGCAGTACTTC.

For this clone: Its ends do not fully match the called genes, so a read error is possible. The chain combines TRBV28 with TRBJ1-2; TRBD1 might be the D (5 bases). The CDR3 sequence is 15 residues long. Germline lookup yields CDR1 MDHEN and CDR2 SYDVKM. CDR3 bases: TGTGCCAGCAGTTTAGGAGGGGCGCGGAACTTTGGCTACACCTTC. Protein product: CASSLGGARNFGYTF.

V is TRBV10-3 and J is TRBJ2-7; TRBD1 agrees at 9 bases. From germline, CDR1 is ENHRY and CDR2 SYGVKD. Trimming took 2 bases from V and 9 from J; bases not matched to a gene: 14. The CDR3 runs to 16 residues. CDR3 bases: TGTGCCATCAGTGAGACACAACCGGGACAGGGCCCCGGGCAGTACTTC. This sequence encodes CAISETQPGQGPGQYF.